The 24 T cell receptor beta chains below come from one sample, sequenced in a study of CXCR3-negative and CXCR3-positive naive CD8 T cells. Study-level results: Against CXCR3-negative naive cells, CXCR3-positive naive cells showed more hydrophobic TRB CDR3s.

No antigen has been identified for these receptors. The authors made the TRB cDNA libraries by 5' RACE using UMI labels. TCRdb reprocessed the 5' RACE reads; each CDR3 protein has one entry and no DNA is given. The table for this sample gives about 110,000 distinct CDR3 sequences. The sample comprised naive CXCR3+ CD8+ T cells from blood. Noted subset: CD45RO-CCR7+CD27+CD95- naive CD8+ T cells expressing CXCR3 (TNR3+). The source is a human donor in good health. Some clones in this sample may be carry-over from other donors' samples.

The J gene is TRBJ2-5, the V gene TRBV5-5; TCRdb proposes TRBD1, but this gene call is untestable without DNA. Germline V CDR1 and CDR2: SGHKS, YYEKEE (reference sequence). The CDR3 is made up of 15 amino acids. CDR3 sequence: CASSLPDRVDETQYF.

The CDR3: CASSPGQPWETQYF. The rearrangement uses TRBV19 and TRBJ2-5; as DNA is missing, the TRBD1 call by TCRdb cannot be tested. The CDR3 totals 14 residues. CDR1 LNHDA and CDR2 SQIVND come from the germline V gene (reference sequence).

The chain carries TRBV29-1 and TRBJ1-1. Germline V gene sequence: CDR1 SQVTM, CDR2 ANQGSEA. The CDR3 is made up of 11 amino acids. Here the CDR3 reads CSVSRNTEAFF.

The chain carries TRBV11-3 and TRBJ2-1; the D call from TCRdb, TRBD2, cannot be confirmed without DNA. The CDR3 sequence is 17 residues long. Germline V CDR1 and CDR2: SGHNT, YENEEA. CDR3: CASSPWTSGGAYNEQFF. Together with reference TRBV11-3 and TRBJ2-1, the CDR3 gives the full variable domain: EAGVVQSPRYKIIEKKQPVAFWCNPISGHNTLYWYLQNLGQGPELLIRYENEEAVDDSQLPKDRFSAERLKGVDSTLKIQPAELGDSAVYLCASSPWTSGGAYNEQFFGPGTRLTVL.

The chain couples TRBV4-2 to TRBJ2-7; TCRdb proposes TRBD2, but this gene call is untestable without DNA. The CDR3 has 15 amino acids. CDR1 and CDR2 (germline): LGHNA, YNFKEQ. CDR3 residues: CASSQGTSGVYGQYF.

V and J are TRBV5-1 and TRBJ2-1; without DNA, the TCRdb call of TRBD2 cannot be checked. The CDR3 sequence is 17 residues long. Germline CDR1 and CDR2: SGHRS and YFSETQ. This CDR3 reads CASSGLKAFGSDNEQFF. Looking up the rest from reference TRBV5-1 and TRBJ2-1 gives the full variable domain: KAGVTQTPRYLIKTRGQQVTLSCSPISGHRSVSWYQQTPGQGLQFLFEYFSETQRNKGNFPGRFSGRQFSNSRSEMNVSTLELGDSALYLCASSGLKAFGSDNEQFFGPGTRLTVL.

V and J are TRBV11-1 and TRBJ2-1; TCRdb proposes TRBD1, but this gene call is untestable without DNA. CDR1 is SGHAT and CDR2 is FQDESV in the germline V gene (reference sequence). The CDR3 has 16 amino acids. CDR3 sequence: CASSSPGIGRYNEQFF.

The chain employs TRBV20-1 and TRBJ2-1; TCRdb calls TRBD2, which cannot be checked without DNA. The CDR3 length is 12 residues. In germline, CDR1 is DFQATT, CDR2 SNEGSKA (reference sequence). CDR3 residues: CSARVAVYEQFF.

V and J are TRBV6-5 and TRBJ2-7. The CDR3 contains 13 residues. Germline values: CDR1 MNHEY, CDR2 SVGAGI. The CDR3 loop reads CASSWTDSYEQYF.

This rearrangement joins TRBV7-9 to TRBJ1-1; there is no DNA to check the TCRdb D call of TRBD1. The CDR3 sequence is 16 residues long. Germline V gene sequence: CDR1 SEHNR, CDR2 FQNEAQ (reference sequence). CDR3 loop: CASSLLGGGPYRGAFF. Looking up the rest from reference TRBV7-9 and TRBJ1-1 gives the full variable domain: DTGVSQNPRHKITKRGQNVTFRCDPISEHNRLYWYRQTLGQGPEFLTYFQNEAQLEKSRLLSDRFSAERPKGSFSTLEIQRTEQGDSAMYLCASSLLGGGPYRGAFFGQGTRLTVV.

This rearrangement joins TRBV7-9 to TRBJ2-5. CDR3 size: 14 residues. CDR1 is SEHNR, CDR2 FQNEAQ, per germline (reference sequence). Here the CDR3 reads CASSLGMDVETQYF.

The chain has TRBV7-9 and TRBJ1-2; as DNA is missing, the TRBD1 call by TCRdb cannot be tested. The germline gives CDR1 SEHNR, CDR2 FQNEAQ (reference sequence). The CDR3 is 14 residues long. CDR3 sequence: CASSPPGQLSGYTF.

The chain has TRBV5-5 and TRBJ2-1. This CDR3 region has 13 residues. The V gene's germline CDR1 is SGHKS and CDR2 YYEKEE (reference sequence). CDR3: CASSLVLYNEQFF.

The J gene is TRBJ2-5, the V gene TRBV29-1; TCRdb's assignment of TRBD1 cannot be checked, as there is no DNA. The CDR3 extends over 14 amino acids. CDR1 is SQVTM, CDR2 ANQGSEA, per germline. CDR3 in amino acids: CSVVGLARVETQYF.

V gene TRBV9 combines with J gene TRBJ2-7. CDR3 size: 14 residues. Germline CDR1 is SGDLS and CDR2 is YYNGEE. The CDR3 sequence is CASSPAPGSSEQYF.

The rearrangement uses TRBV6-6 and TRBJ2-4; TCRdb names TRBD1, which stays unverified in the absence of DNA. The germline CDR1 and CDR2 sequences are MNHNY and SVGAGI (reference sequence). This CDR3 has 14 amino acids. CDR3 region: CASTSDRVGNIQYF.

This chain links TRBV7-2 with TRBJ2-3; the D gene TCRdb calls, TRBD1, cannot be checked with no DNA. The CDR3 totals 13 residues. Germline V gene sequence: CDR1 SGHTA, CDR2 FQGNSA. This chain's CDR3 is CATQSLNTDTQYF.

The J gene is TRBJ2-3, the V gene TRBV10-1; as DNA is missing, the TRBD1 call by TCRdb cannot be tested. The CDR3 sequence is 14 residues long. Per the germline V gene, CDR1 is WNHNN and CDR2 is SYGVQD (reference sequence). The CDR3: CASSDPTTGNTQYF.

The rearrangement joins TRBV13 to TRBJ2-1; TCRdb designates TRBD2, a call that cannot be tested without DNA. Germline assignment: CDR1 PRHDT and CDR2 FYEKMQ (reference sequence). The CDR3 has 13 residues. The CDR3 is CASGAGGYNEQFF.

The chain has TRBV7-6 and TRBJ2-1; checking the TCRdb D call of TRBD1 is not possible without DNA. This CDR3 region has 15 residues. Germline V gene data show CDR1 as SGHVS and CDR2 as FNYEAQ. This CDR3 reads CASSLGTGVDNEQFF. Looking up the rest from reference TRBV7-6 and TRBJ2-1 gives the full variable domain: GAGVSQSPRYKVTKRGQDVALRCDPISGHVSLYWYRQALGQGPEFLTYFNYEAQQDKSGLPNDRFSAERPEGSISTLTIQRTEQRDSAMYRCASSLGTGVDNEQFFGPGTRLTVL.

V is TRBV4-3 and J is TRBJ2-3; TCRdb's D call of TRBD1 is untestable without DNA. From germline, CDR1 is LGHNA and CDR2 YSLEER. This CDR3 is built from 16 residues. The CDR3 here is CASSQDAGGITDTQYF.

This chain uses TRBV28 with TRBJ1-1. The CDR3 contains 13 residues. Germline loops: CDR1 MDHEN, CDR2 SYDVKM. CDR3 sequence reads: CASSLGIHTEAFF.

The chain joins TRBV7-9 to TRBJ2-1; TCRdb returns TRBD1, unconfirmable since there is no DNA. The CDR3 consists of 14 residues. CDR1 is SEHNR, CDR2 FQNEAQ, per germline (reference sequence). The CDR3 sequence: CASSAQGQIYEQFF.

This chain links TRBV4-2 with TRBJ2-7; TCRdb outputs TRBD2, but without DNA this stays unchecked. CDR3 length equals 15 residues. The V gene's germline CDR1 is LGHNA and CDR2 YNFKEQ. CDR3 region: CASSPGEGGSYEQYF.